The rows below give T cell receptor beta chains drawn from one sample of a study of CD8 T cells in ankylosing spondylitis. TCRdb processed the 5' RACE reads anew with MiXCR; each CDR3 protein has one entry. The data contain about 160,000 distinct CDR3 sequences, about 17% of them singletons. The source material was blood, either unsorted or a sorted T cell fraction (not recorded which). The receptors shown here come from a male donor with ankylosing spondylitis or in good health (not recorded which). The CDR3 runs from the conserved cysteine through the conserved F or W. The D gene is left open where the match is weak. Where a row states a size, it is once, few, many or the class of an expanded clone; other rows omit it.

clone size: -
D gene: TRBD2
V gene: TRBV10-3
J gene: TRBJ2-1
CDR3 protein: CAISPSGSSYNEQFF
CDR3 DNA: TGTGCCATCAGTCCTAGCGGGAGCTCCTACAATGAGCAGTTCTTC

clone size: many
D gene: -
V gene: TRBV25-1
J gene: TRBJ2-7
CDR3 protein: CASALAYEQYF
CDR3 DNA: TGTGCCAGCGCCTTGGCCTACGAGCAGTACTTC

clone size: -
D gene: TRBD2
V gene: TRBV5-1
J gene: TRBJ2-3
CDR3 protein: CASSVGLAGPVDTQYF
CDR3 DNA: TGCGCCAGCAGCGTGGGACTAGCGGGGCCCGTGGATACGCAGTATTTT

clone size: many
D gene: TRBD1
V gene: TRBV12-5
J gene: TRBJ2-2
CDR3 protein: CASALGTGGVTGELFF
CDR3 DNA: TGTGCTAGTGCCCTAGGGACAGGGGGAGTCACCGGGGAGCTGTTTTTT

clone size: few
D gene: -
V gene: TRBV28
J gene: TRBJ2-7
CDR3 protein: CATQPLSYEQYF
CDR3 DNA: TGTGCCACCCAGCCCCTCTCCTACGAGCAGTACTTC

clone size: -
D gene: -
V gene: TRBV6-6
J gene: TRBJ2-1
CDR3 protein: CASSVAGTQSNNEQFF
CDR3 DNA: TGTGCCAGCAGTGTAGCCGGGACTCAAAGCAACAATGAGCAGTTCTTC

clone size: many
D gene: -
V gene: TRBV12-3/TRBV12-4
J gene: TRBJ2-1
CDR3 protein: CASSWNREQFF
CDR3 DNA: TGTGCCAGCAGTTGGAACAGGGAGCAGTTCTTC

clone size: many
D gene: -
V gene: TRBV6-5
J gene: TRBJ2-7
CDR3 protein: CASRDGGFEQYF
CDR3 DNA: TGTGCCAGCAGAGACGGAGGGTTCGAGCAGTACTTC

clone size: many
D gene: -
V gene: TRBV28
J gene: TRBJ2-3
CDR3 protein: CAIGGSLSTDTQYF
CDR3 DNA: TGTGCCATCGGCGGGTCTCTAAGCACAGATACGCAGTATTTT

clone size: -
D gene: -
V gene: TRBV29-1
J gene: TRBJ1-1
CDR3 protein: CSVGTSTEAFF
CDR3 DNA: TGCAGCGTTGGGACGTCCACTGAAGCTTTCTTT